This TCR beta chain emerged from a study of control samples from healthy donors and cancer patients (TCRdb year 2020). As for this clone: Its antigen specificity is not known. Base qualities are not provided; no much larger clone lies one nucleotide away.

Library preparation used the immunoSEQ multiplex PCR assay. Drawn from immuneACCESS, this table holds only the in-frame rearrangements with V and J called that TCRdb kept. Clones are partly lost; checked studies trace under half to an unresolved V gene and leave the rest unexplained. The sample data list about 92,000 clones, and more than 75% of these were observed just once. The biggest ten clones account for roughly 9.8% of the sample. The sample comprised blood. This receptor was identified in an older woman in good health.

The CDR3 loop reads CASSLATGGNTIYF. Here is the DNA: TGTGCCAGCAGCTTAGCTACAGGGGGAAACACCATATATTTT. Here the chain combines TRBV7-2 and TRBJ1-3, with TRBD1 as a weak D call on 6 bases. CDR3 length: 14 amino acids, cysteine to phenylalanine. Only the CDR3 portion is preserved as DNA: 42 bases, with reading frame beginning at the first base. V loses 0 bases, J loses 4 bases, and the germline ends lie 7 bases apart. The germline V gene encodes CDR1 SGHTA and CDR2 FQGNSA.